The 18 T cell receptor beta chains in this list originate from one sample, sequenced in a study of CD8+CD57+ T cells in acquired aplastic anemia. Genomic DNA was employed as the template in profiling TCR beta VDJ and CDR3. TCRdb fed the reads into MiXCR, producing one record per CDR3 protein. The sample has a few hundred thousand distinct CDR3 sequences, around three fifths seen once. The sequencing input was sorted CD4+, CD8+, or CD8+CD57+ T cells (not recorded which) from PBMCs. These receptors all stem from a human donor with severe aplastic anemia or a healthy control (not recorded which).

With respect to this clonotype: Since a much larger clone is just one base distant, this may be a read error. This chain uses TRBV9 with TRBJ2-1; 14 nucleotides match TRBD2. Per the germline V gene, CDR1 is SGDLS and CDR2 is YYNGEE. The CDR3 has 15 amino acids. CDR3 protein: CAGSPGTSGGHEQFF. The CDR3 DNA reads TGTGCCGGCAGCCCTGGGACTAGCGGGGGACATGAGCAGTTCTTC. Full variable domain (remainder filled in from reference TRBV9 and TRBJ2-1): DSGVTQTPKHLITATGQRVTLRCSPRSGDLSVYWYQQSLDQGLQFLIQYYNGEERAKGNILERFSAQQFPDLHSELNLSSLELGDSALYFCAGSPGTSGGHEQFFGPGTRLTVL.

The chain uses TRBV2 and TRBJ1-2, with a possible D match to TRBD1 (6 bases). Trimming removed 9 bases at V and 8 bases at J, with 16 bases between. Germline V gene data show CDR1 as SNHLY and CDR2 as FYNNEI. This CDR3 has 12 amino acids. The CDR3 DNA follows: TGTGCCAGTTCAGGGGATCTATGGGGCTACACCTTC. This gives the protein CASSGDLWGYTF. The full variable domain, with the rest looked up from reference TRBV2 and TRBJ1-2, is EPEVTQTPSHQVTQMGQEVILRCVPISNHLYFYWYRQILGQKVEFLVSFYNNEISEKSEIFDDQFSVERPDGSNFTLKIRSTKLEDSAMYFCASSGDLWGYTFGSGTRLTVV.

The chain joins TRBV20-1 to TRBJ1-5, with TRBD1 matching over 7 bases. This CDR3 comprises 14 residues. Trimming cost V 1 base and J 9 bases; bases outside gene matches: 9. Germline lookup yields CDR1 DFQATT and CDR2 SNEGSKA (reference sequence). For the CDR3, the DNA is TGCAGTGCTAGAGTGGCAGGGGGATTCCGGCCCCAGCATTTT. Translation: CSARVAGGFRPQHF.

This clonotype occurred a few times. The chain has TRBV7-8 and TRBJ1-6, with TRBD1 as a possible D gene (5 bases). Trimming cost V 6 bases and J 10 bases, with 13 bases left between them. Per the germline V gene, CDR1 is SGHVS and CDR2 is FQNEAQ. This CDR3 has 13 residues. CDR3 coding DNA: TGTGCCAGCAGACGGGGGGGGAGGTCACCCCTCCACTTT. It is translated as CASRRGGRSPLHF.

J is TRBJ2-3 and V is TRBV20-1; 12 bases map to TRBD2. CDR1 and CDR2 (germline): DFQATT, SNEGSKA (reference sequence). The CDR3 runs 18 residues. V trimming: 4 bases; J trimming: 4 bases; junction bases outside the gene matches: 15. Written as DNA, the CDR3 is TGCAGTGCTAAATCCCCTTGGCTAGCGGGGGGGCGCTCAGATACGCAGTATTTT. It translates to CSAKSPWLAGGRSDTQYF.

The table lists this clonotype with many counts. The chain is built from TRBV14 and TRBJ1-1, with a weak D call TRBD1 (5 bases). Trimming pared 2 bases from V and 1 base from J, leaving 8 bases between. The length of the CDR3 is 14 residues. Germline loops: CDR1 SGHDN, CDR2 FVKESK. Written as DNA, the CDR3 is TGTGCCAGCAGCCAATGGGGCAGGAACACTGAAGCTTTCTTT. This codes for CASSQWGRNTEAFF.

This clonotype occurred many times. The rearrangement uses TRBV5-5 and TRBJ1-5, with D tentatively TRBD1 (5 bases). The CDR3 totals 16 residues. The germline V gene encodes CDR1 SGHKS and CDR2 YYEKEE (reference sequence). Deletions cut 2 bases from V and 1 base from J, with 13 bases between. CDR3 loop: CASSFGTLWSNQPQHF. The CDR3 nucleotides are TGTGCCAGCAGCTTTGGGACCCTCTGGAGCAATCAGCCCCAGCATTTT.

This clonotype was observed many times. The chain couples TRBV6-6 to TRBJ1-1; D gene unclear. V dropped 0 bases and J dropped 0 bases, with 8 bases sitting between them. From germline, CDR1 is MNHNY and CDR2 SVGAGI (reference sequence). This CDR3 has 15 residues. CDR3 sequence: CASSYSSLLNTEAFF. CDR3 coding DNA: TGTGCCAGCAGTTACTCTAGCTTATTGAACACTGAAGCTTTCTTT.

Ten or more counts support this clonotype. The J gene is TRBJ2-1, the V gene TRBV7-9; 10 nucleotides agree with TRBD2. The CDR3 spans 16 residues. Germline V gene sequence: CDR1 SEHNR, CDR2 FQNEAQ (reference sequence). Trimming removed 3 bases from V and 10 bases from J; junction bases left unmatched: 12. CDR3 in DNA: TGTGCCAGCAGCTTGTCCTCGCAGCGGGGGGGCCGGGAGCAGTTCTTC. Translated: CASSLSSQRGGREQFF.

This clonotype was counted only a few times. This chain uses TRBV7-9 with TRBJ2-7; TRBD2 might be the D (5 bases). The germline V and J ends were trimmed by 0 bases and 4 bases, with 10 bases remaining between them. The CDR3 totals 14 residues. Per the germline V gene, CDR1 is SEHNR and CDR2 is FQNEAQ (reference sequence). The CDR3 region is CASSLAGGGYEQYF. CDR3 coding DNA: TGTGCCAGCAGCTTAGCAGGAGGAGGATACGAGCAGTACTTC.

This clonotype was counted a few times. The rearrangement uses TRBV2 and TRBJ2-7; D tentatively fits TRBD1 or TRBD2 (5 bases each). Germline CDR1 reads SNHLY; CDR2 reads FYNNEI. The CDR3 spans 13 residues. V was trimmed by 7 bases and J by 7 bases, leaving 17 bases between them. The CDR3 sequence is CASINLRDREQYF. CDR3 DNA: TGTGCCAGCATCAATCTCCGGGACCGAGAGCAGTACTTC.

The sample holds many counts of this clonotype. A read error may produce the germline difference seen at one junction end. This CDR3 reads CASSLEGGWYEKLFF. CDR3 sequence (DNA): TGCGCCAGTAGCTTGGAGGGGGGATGGTATGAAAAACTGTTTTTT. J is TRBJ1-4 and V is TRBV5-1; possible D gene TRBD1, 6 bases. Per germline, CDR1 SGHRS and CDR2 YFSETQ. The length of the CDR3 is 15 residues.

The rearrangement uses TRBV7-2 and TRBJ2-7, with no clear D. Deletions cut 8 bases from V and 1 base from J, with 12 bases between. From germline, CDR1 is SGHTA and CDR2 FQGNSA. This CDR3 spans 13 amino acids. The CDR3 protein is CASFPGGSYEQYF. The CDR3 DNA sequence: TGTGCCAGCTTCCCTGGCGGTTCCTACGAGCAGTACTTC.

A word on this clonotype: Since a much larger clone is just one base distant, this may be a read error. V is TRBV5-5 and J is TRBJ2-2; 7 bases line up with TRBD2. Per the germline V gene, CDR1 is SGHKS and CDR2 is YYEKEE (reference sequence). The CDR3 has 17 residues. The CDR3 sequence: CASGLTSRQLLTGELFF. The CDR3 nucleotides read TGTGCCAGCGGCTTGACTAGCAGACAACTCCTCACCGGGGAGCTGTTTTTT.

Comment on this clonotype: The junction departs from the called germline gene at one end, perhaps through a read error. The rearrangement uses TRBV10-3 and TRBJ1-5; tentative D call: TRBD1 (5 bases). Germline V lookup: CDR1 ENHRY, CDR2 SYGVKD. The CDR3 covers 14 residues. The CDR3 sequence is CAISEGAPGQPLHF. In nucleotides, the CDR3 is TGTGCCATCAGTGAGGGGGCGCCCGGTCAGCCCCTGCATTTT.

This clonotype was observed at least ten times. The chain joins TRBV5-1 to TRBJ2-5, with no clear D. Germline V gene data show CDR1 as SGHRS and CDR2 as YFSETQ. The length of the CDR3 is 16 residues. The V and J ends lost 0 bases and 2 bases respectively, with 14 bases between them. This CDR3 reads CASSLDPSSGQETQYF. The CDR3, as DNA: TGCGCCAGCAGCTTGGATCCGTCTAGTGGACAAGAGACCCAGTACTTC.

V is TRBV2 and J is TRBJ2-5; D may be TRBD2 (6 bases). With 6 bases removed from V and 7 bases from J, the gap between germline ends came to 12 bases. Germline CDR1 and CDR2: SNHLY and FYNNEI. The CDR3 has 12 residues. The CDR3 sequence is CASSDGGWTQYF. Written as DNA, the CDR3 is TGTGCCAGCAGCGACGGGGGATGGACCCAGTACTTC.

This clonotype was recorded only once. The rearrangement uses TRBV7-6 and TRBJ1-1, with TRBD1 identical over 7 bases. Germline trimming cut 5 bases from V and 11 bases from J; bases unmatched to any gene: 8. The CDR3 extends over 12 amino acids. In germline, CDR1 is SGHVS, CDR2 FNYEAQ. The CDR3: CASSNRGGRAFF. For the CDR3, the DNA is TGTGCCAGCAGCAACAGGGGCGGGCGGGCTTTCTTT.